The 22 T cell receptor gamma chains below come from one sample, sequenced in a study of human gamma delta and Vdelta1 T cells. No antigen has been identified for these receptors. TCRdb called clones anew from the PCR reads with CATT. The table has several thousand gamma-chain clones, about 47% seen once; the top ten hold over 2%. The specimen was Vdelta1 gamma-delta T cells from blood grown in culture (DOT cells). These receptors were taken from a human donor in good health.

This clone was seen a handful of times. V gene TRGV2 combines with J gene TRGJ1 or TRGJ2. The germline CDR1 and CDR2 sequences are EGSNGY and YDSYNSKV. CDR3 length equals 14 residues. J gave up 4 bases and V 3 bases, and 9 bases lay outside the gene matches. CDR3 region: CATWDLTGYYKKLF. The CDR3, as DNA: TGTGCCACCTGGGACCTTACCGGCTATTATAAGAAACTCTTT.

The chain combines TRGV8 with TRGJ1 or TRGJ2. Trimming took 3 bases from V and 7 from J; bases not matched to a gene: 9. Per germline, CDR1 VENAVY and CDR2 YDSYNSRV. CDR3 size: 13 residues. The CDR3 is CATWDAKGYKKLF. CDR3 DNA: TGTGCCACCTGGGATGCAAAGGGGTATAAGAAACTCTTT.

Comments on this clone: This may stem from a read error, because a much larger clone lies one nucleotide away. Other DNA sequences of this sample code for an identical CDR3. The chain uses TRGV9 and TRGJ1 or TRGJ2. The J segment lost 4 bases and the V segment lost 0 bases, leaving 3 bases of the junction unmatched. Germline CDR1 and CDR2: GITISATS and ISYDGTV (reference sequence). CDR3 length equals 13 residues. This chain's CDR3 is CALWEVNYYKKLF. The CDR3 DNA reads TGTGCCTTGTGGGAGGTGAACTATTATAAGAAACTCTTT.

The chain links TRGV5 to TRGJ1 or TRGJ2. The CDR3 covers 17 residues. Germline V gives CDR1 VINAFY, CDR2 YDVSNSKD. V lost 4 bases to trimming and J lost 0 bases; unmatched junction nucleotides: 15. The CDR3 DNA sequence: TGTGCCACCTGGGATGGCGATCTGAATTCGAATTATTATAAGAAACTCTTT. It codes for CATWDGDLNSNYYKKLF.

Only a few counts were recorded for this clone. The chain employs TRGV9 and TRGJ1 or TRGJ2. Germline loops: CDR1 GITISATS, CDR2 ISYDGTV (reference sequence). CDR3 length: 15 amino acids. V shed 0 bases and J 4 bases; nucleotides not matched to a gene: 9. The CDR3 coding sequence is TGTGCCTTGTGGGAGGTGATTGGCTCGTATTATAAGAAACTCTTT. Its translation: CALWEVIGSYYKKLF.

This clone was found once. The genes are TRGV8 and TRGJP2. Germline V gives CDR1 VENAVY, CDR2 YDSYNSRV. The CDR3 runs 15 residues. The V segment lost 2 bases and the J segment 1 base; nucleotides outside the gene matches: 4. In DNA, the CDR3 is TGTGCCACCTGGGATAACCTTAGTAGTGATTGGATCAAGACGTTT. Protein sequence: CATWDNLSSDWIKTF.

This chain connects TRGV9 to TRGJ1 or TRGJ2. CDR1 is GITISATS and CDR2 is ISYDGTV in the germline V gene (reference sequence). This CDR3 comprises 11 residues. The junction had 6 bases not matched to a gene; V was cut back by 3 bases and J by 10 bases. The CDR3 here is CALWESKKKLF. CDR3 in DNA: TGTGCCTTGTGGGAGTCCAAAAAGAAACTCTTT.

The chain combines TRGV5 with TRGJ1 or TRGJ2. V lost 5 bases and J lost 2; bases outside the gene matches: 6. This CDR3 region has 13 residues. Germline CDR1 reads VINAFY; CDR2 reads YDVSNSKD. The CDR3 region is CATWGPHYYKKLF. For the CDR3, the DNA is TGTGCCACCTGGGGCCCTCATTATTATAAGAAACTCTTT.

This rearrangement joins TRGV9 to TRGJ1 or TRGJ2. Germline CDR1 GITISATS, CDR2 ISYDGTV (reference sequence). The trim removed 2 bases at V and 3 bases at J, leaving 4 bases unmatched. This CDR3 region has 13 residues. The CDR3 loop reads CALWEGLYYKKLF. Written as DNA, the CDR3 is TGTGCCTTGTGGGAGGGTCTTTATTATAAGAAACTCTTT.

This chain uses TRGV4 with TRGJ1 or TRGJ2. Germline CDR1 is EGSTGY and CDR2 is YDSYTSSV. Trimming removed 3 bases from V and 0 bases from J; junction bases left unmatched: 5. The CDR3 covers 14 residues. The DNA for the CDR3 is TGTGCCACCTGGGATTCTTTGAATTATTATAAGAAACTCTTT. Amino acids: CATWDSLNYYKKLF.

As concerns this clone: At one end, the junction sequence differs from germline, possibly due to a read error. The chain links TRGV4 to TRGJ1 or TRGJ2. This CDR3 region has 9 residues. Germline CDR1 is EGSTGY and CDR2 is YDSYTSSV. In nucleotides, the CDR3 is TGTGCCACCTGGGATGGGCCGGTCTTT. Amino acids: CATWDGPVF.

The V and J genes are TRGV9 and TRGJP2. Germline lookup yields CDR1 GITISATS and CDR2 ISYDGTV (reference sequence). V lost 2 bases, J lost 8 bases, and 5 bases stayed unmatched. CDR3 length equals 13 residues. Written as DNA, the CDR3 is TGTGCCTTGTGGGAGGGAGAGGATTGGATCAAGACGTTT. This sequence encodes CALWEGEDWIKTF.

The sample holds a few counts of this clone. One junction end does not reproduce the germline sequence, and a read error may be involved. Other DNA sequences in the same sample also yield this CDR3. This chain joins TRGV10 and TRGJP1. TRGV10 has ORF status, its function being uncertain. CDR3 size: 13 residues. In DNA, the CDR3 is TGTGCTGCGTGGGATACAACTGGTTGGTTCAAGATATTT. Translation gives CAAWDTTGWFKIF.

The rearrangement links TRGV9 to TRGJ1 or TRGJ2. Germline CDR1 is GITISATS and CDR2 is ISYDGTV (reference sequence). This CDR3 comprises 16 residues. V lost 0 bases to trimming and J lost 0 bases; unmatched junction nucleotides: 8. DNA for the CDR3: TGTGCCTTGTGGGAGGTGCAAGATGGGAATTATTATAAGAAACTCTTT. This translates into CALWEVQDGNYYKKLF.

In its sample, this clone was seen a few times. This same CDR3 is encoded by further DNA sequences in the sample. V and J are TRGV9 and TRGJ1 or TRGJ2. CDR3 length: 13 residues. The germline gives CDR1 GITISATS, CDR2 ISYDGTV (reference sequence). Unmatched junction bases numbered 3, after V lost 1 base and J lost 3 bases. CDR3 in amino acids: CALWEVPYYKKLF. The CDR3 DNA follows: TGTGCCTTGTGGGAGGTTCCTTATTATAAGAAACTCTTT.

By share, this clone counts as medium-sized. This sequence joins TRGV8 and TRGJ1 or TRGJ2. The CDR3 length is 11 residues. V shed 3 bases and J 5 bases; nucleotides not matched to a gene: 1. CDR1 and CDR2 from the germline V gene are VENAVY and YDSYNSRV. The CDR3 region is CATWDDYKKLF. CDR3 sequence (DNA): TGTGCCACCTGGGATGATTATAAGAAACTCTTT.

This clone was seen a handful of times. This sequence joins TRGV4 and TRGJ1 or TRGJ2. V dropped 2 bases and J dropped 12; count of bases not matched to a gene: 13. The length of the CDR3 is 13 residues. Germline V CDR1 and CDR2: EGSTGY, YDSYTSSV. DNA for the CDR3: TGTGCCACCTGGGATGAAAATATGTTTGGGAAACTCTTT. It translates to CATWDENMFGKLF.

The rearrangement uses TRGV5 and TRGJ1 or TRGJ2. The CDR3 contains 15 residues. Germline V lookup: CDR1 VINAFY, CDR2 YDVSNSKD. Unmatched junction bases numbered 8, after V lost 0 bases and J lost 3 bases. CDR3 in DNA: TGTGCCACCTGGGACAGGGGTAACCCTTATTATAAGAAACTCTTT. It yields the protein CATWDRGNPYYKKLF.

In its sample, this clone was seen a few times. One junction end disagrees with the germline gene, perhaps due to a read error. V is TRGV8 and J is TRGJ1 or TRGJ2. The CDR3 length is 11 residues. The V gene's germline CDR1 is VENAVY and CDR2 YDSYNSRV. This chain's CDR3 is CATWDIRGSVF. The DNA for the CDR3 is TGTGCCACCTGGGATATACGGGGGAGTGTCTTT.

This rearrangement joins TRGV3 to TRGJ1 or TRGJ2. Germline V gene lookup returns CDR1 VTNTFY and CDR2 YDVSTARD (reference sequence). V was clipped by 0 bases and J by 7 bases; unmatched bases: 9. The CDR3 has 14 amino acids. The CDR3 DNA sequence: TGTGCCACCTGGGACAGGTACGATAGGTATAAGAAACTCTTT. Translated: CATWDRYDRYKKLF.

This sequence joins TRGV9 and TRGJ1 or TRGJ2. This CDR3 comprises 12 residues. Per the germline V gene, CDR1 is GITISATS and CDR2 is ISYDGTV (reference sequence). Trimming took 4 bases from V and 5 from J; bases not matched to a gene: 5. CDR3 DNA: TGTGCCTTGTGGGATCTCAATTATAAGAAACTCTTT. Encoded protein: CALWDLNYKKLF.

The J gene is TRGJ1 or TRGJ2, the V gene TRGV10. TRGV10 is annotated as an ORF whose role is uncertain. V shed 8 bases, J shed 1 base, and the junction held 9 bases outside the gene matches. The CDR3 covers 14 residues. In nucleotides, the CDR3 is TGTGCTGCGTGGGATATTAATAATTATTATAAGAAACTCTTT. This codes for CAAWDINNYYKKLF.